A selection of T cell receptor beta chains follows, all from one sample in a study of cytotoxic CD8 clonotypes in ibrutinib-treated CLL. Clones were read by immunoSEQ multiplex PCR, and TCRdb kept only the in-frame ones, dropping some. The data contain 130,000 to 150,000 clones, around three quarters of them singletons. Source: PBMCs, taken after 12 months of ibrutinib treatment. Every receptor here comes from a human donor with chronic lymphocytic leukemia. Each CDR3 is given with its conserved first and last residue. A D gene is named only where the DNA matches it firmly. Expanded clones are given a class, and other clones once, few, many or no size at all.

.,.,TRBJ2-1,TRBV5-1,TGCGCCAGCAGCTTGGGAGCATACAATGAGCAGTTCTTC,CASSLGAYNEQFF
few,.,TRBJ1-2,TRBV19,TGTGCCAGTAGTAATCGTGGGGGAGGGATCGACTATGGCTACACCTTC,CASSNRGGGIDYGYTF
.,TRBD1,TRBJ2-3,TRBV5-8,TGTGCCAGCAGCTCAGGACAGGGGGCCCTCACAGATACGCAGTATTTT,CASSSGQGALTDTQYF
.,.,TRBJ2-7,TRBV19,TGTGCCAGTGGGGACACTCACGAGCAGTACTTC,CASGDTHEQYF
.,TRBD1,TRBJ2-3,TRBV12-5,TGTGCTAGTGGACCAGATCGGACAGGAGTTACAGATACGCAGTATTTT,CASGPDRTGVTDTQYF
.,.,TRBJ1-1,TRBV30,TGTGCCTGTAGCAGGACGGGAAACACTGAAGCTTTCTTT,CACSRTGNTEAFF
once,TRBD1,TRBJ2-1,TRBV15,TGTGCCACCAGCAGAGAACCGACAGGGATTGGCGCTGAGCAGTTCTTC,CATSREPTGIGAEQFF
.,.,TRBJ1-4,TRBV28,TGTGCCAGCAGGTTAGGGGCCACACAGTATAATGAAAAACTGTTTTTT,CASRLGATQYNEKLFF
.,.,TRBJ2-7,TRBV6-5,TGTGCCAGCAGTTACTATAATTTGGGGACTTTAACGTTC,CASSYYNLGTLTF
.,.,TRBJ2-5,TRBV5-5,TGTGCCAGCAGCTTGGGTGGGCACCAAGAGACCCAGTACTTC,CASSLGGHQETQYF
.,.,TRBJ2-5,TRBV29-1,TGCAGCGTTGAATGGCGAGTGGGTCGACAGACCCAGTACTTC,CSVEWRVGRQTQYF
.,.,TRBJ1-5,TRBV15,TGTGCCACCAGCAGACCAGGGGCACATCAGCCCCAGCATTTT,CATSRPGAHQPQHF
.,TRBD2,TRBJ2-3,TRBV7-2,TGTGCCAGCAGCTTCGGGACTAGCGGCAGCACAGATACGCAGTATTTT,CASSFGTSGSTDTQYF
.,.,TRBJ1-2,TRBV19,TGTGCCAGTAACGGGGGCGCTTTGTCTGGCTACACCTTC,CASNGGALSGYTF
.,.,TRBJ2-1,TRBV7-9,TGTGCCAGCAGCTACGGACTCTTTTCCTACAATGAGCAGTTCTTC,CASSYGLFSYNEQFF
once,.,TRBJ1-3,TRBV5-4,TGTGCCAGCAGTTCTACTCGAAACACCATATATTTT,CASSSTRNTIYF
.,TRBD1,TRBJ2-3,TRBV6-1,TGTGCCAGCAGTGAAGGGACAGGGCACACAGATACGCAGTATTTT,CASSEGTGHTDTQYF
.,.,TRBJ2-5,TRBV5-4,TGTGCCAGCAGCGCCGACCCGGGCCCCGCGGAAGAGACCCAGTACTTC,CASSADPGPAEETQYF
.,.,TRBJ1-2,TRBV5-4,TGTGCCAGCAGCTTGGAGTCAAACTATGGCTACACCTTC,CASSLESNYGYTF
.,.,TRBJ2-5,TRBV30,TGTGCCTGCTCTCCCGGGACGGAGCAAGAGACCCAGTACTTC,CACSPGTEQETQYF
once,TRBD2,TRBJ2-1,TRBV30,TGTGCCTGGAGTCCCGGGAGGGCGCACAATGAGCAGTTCTTC,CAWSPGRAHNEQFF
.,TRBD2,TRBJ2-1,TRBV4-3,TGCGCCAGCAGCCAACGTAGCGGGAGTGTTTTTGGTGAGCAGTTCTTC,CASSQRSGSVFGEQFF
.,.,TRBJ2-7,TRBV10-1,TGCGCCAGCAGTGAGTCTATCGAAACAGCCGAGCAGTACTTC,CASSESIETAEQYF
once,.,TRBJ2-6,TRBV19,TGTGCCAGCAACACCTGGGGAGGCTCTGGGGCCAACGTCCTGACTTTC,CASNTWGGSGANVLTF
.,.,TRBJ2-1,TRBV5-1,TGCGCCAGCAGCTTGGTACAGGGTAATAATGAGCAGTTCTTC,CASSLVQGNNEQFF
.,TRBD1,TRBJ1-4,TRBV15,TGTGCCACCAGCAGAGATGGACAGGGGTTTGAAAAACTGTTTTTT,CATSRDGQGFEKLFF